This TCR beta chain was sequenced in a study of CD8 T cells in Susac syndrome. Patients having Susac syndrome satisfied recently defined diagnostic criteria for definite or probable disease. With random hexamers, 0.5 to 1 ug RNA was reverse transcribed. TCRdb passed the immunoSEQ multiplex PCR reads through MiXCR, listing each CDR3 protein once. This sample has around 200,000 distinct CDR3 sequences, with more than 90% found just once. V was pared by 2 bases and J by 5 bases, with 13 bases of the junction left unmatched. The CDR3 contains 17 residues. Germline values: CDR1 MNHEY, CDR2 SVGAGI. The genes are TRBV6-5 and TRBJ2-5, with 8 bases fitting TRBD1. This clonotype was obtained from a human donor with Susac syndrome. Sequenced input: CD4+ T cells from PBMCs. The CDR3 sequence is CASSYGGGRGLLETQYF. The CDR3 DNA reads TGTGCCAGCAGTTACGGAGGGGGCAGGGGGCTGTTGGAGACCCAGTACTTC.